This T cell receptor (beta chain) was found in a study of shared clonotypes between healthy human individuals. Naive CD8 cells lacked CD45RO and underwent positive selection for CCR7, leaving out terminally differentiated effector memory CD45RA+ cells. Note on this clone: Its antigen is not known.

Germline-derived CDR1 and CDR2 are SGHKS and YYEKEE (reference sequence). There are 13 residues in the CDR3. V was pared by 2 bases and J by 5 bases, with 2 bases of the junction left unmatched. Replicate sorted-subset PCRs were loaded with around 220 ng DNA, 31,000 or so T cell genomes. Per the original methods: Junction-only immunoSEQ data arrived without quality scores, meaning filtering differed. The protocol was immunoSEQ multiplex PCR, while the TCRdb copy is restricted to in-frame clones and leaves out a portion. V, J and clone size derive from that table, while D and trimming were established from the DNA sequence. The sample lists some 1,900,000 clones; about 95% were seen once. Whole-study results and caveats: Researchers found naive subsets generally carried larger estimated richness than memory subsets. Relative to clonotypes present in all four donors, those not shared had lower generation probabilities.

This sequence originates from a man between 18 and 29 years old in good health. Sequenced sample: naive CD8+ T cells sorted from blood. The chain couples TRBV5-5 to TRBJ1-1; 8 positions agree with TRBD1. CDR3 nucleotide sequence: TGTGCCAGCAGCTTTCAGGGGGCAACTGAAGCTTTCTTT. Translation gives CASSFQGATEAFF.